The entry that follows covers one TCR beta chain sequence. The final CDR3 position lacks the conserved phenylalanine or tryptophan, pointing to a likely read error. The DNA is left out, because the CDR3 cannot be placed on it with certainty; the CDR3 is given as TCRdb lists it. Unique molecular identifiers were used in preparing the TCRbeta library. TCRdb re-analysed the PCR reads in MiXCR, keeping a single row per CDR3 protein. The sample carries roughly 350,000 distinct CDR3 sequences, about a tenth recorded once. The CDR3 spans 12 amino acids, including both terminal residues. Germline CDR1 and CDR2: SNHLY and FYNNEI. This sample stems from a study of T-cell reconstitution after alpha-beta-depleted transplantation in children.

This chain links TRBV2 with TRBJ2-3; whether TRBD1, the table's D call, matches the DNA was not checked. The sequence was collected from a human donor who donated a stem cell graft to a child with acute lymphoblastic leukemia. Sequencing was performed on PBMCs from the stem cell graft donor, taken from the stem cell graft. Here the CDR3 reads CASSEDTLQGSL.